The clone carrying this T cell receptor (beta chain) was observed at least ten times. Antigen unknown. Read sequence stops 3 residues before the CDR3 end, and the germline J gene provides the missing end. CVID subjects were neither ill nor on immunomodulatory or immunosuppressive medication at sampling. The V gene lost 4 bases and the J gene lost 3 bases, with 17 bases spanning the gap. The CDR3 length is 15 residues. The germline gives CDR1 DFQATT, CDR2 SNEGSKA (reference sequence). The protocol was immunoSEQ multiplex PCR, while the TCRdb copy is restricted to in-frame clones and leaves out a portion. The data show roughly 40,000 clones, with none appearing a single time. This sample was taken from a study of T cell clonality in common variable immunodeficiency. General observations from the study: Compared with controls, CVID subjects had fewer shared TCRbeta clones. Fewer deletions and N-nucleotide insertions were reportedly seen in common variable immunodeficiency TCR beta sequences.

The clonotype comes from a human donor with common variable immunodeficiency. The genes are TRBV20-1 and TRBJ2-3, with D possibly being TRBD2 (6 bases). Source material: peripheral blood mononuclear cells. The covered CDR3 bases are TGCAGTGCTATACCACCGGGACTGAGGACAGATACG. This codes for CSAIPPGLRTDT. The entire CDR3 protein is CSAIPPGLRTDTQYF.